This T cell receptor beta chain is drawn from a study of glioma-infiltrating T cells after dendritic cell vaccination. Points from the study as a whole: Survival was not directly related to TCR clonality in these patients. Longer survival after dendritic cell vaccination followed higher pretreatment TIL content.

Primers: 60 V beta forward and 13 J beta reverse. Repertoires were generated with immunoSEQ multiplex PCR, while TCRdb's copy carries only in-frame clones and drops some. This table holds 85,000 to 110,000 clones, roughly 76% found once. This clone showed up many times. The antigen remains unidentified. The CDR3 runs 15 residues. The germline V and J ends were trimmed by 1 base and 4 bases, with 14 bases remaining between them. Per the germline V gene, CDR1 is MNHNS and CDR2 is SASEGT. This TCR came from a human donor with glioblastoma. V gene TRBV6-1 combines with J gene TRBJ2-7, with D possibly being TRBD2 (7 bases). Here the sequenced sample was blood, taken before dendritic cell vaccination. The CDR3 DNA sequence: TGTGCCAGCAGTGAAGGAGGGGGGGCCTGGTACGAGCAGTACTTC. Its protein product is CASSEGGGAWYEQYF.